This T cell receptor (beta chain) was sequenced for a study of immune cell composition in non-small cell lung cancer. As for the study in general: Most cases were lung adenocarcinoma or squamous cell carcinoma. Regarding the study as a whole: About 80% of squamous and about 30% of adenocarcinoma cases had tumour-associated clones >0.5%. It was not proven that tumour-reactive clones equal dominant tumour-associated clones. Tumour TCR-beta clonality was not significantly tied to smoking pack-years.

Germline V lookup: CDR1 MNHEY, CDR2 SVGAGI. V was pared by 0 bases and J by 0 bases, with 8 bases between. The CDR3 is made up of 15 amino acids. This table comes from immunoSEQ multiplex PCR, and its TCRdb copy is limited to in-frame clones, with some not included. The repertoire consists of about 3,400 clones, with around three quarters occurring once and the leading ten covering about 4%. Comments on this clone: Its antigen is still unknown.

This clonotype was obtained from a human donor with non-small cell lung cancer. Sequenced input: lung tumor tissue. The V gene is TRBV6-5, the J gene TRBJ1-1; D is possibly TRBD1 (5 bases). The CDR3 loop reads CASSYSRQMNTEAFF. The CDR3 nucleotides are TGTGCCAGCAGTTACTCGAGACAGATGAACACTGAAGCTTTCTTT.